Listed below are T cell receptor beta chains from one sample, sequenced in a study of patients and donors after allogeneic stem cell transplantation. MiXCR was run by TCRdb on the RT-PCR reads, yielding one entry per CDR3 protein. The table lists some 230,000 distinct CDR3 sequences, 14% of them singletons. The sequenced sample consisted of blood, either unsorted or a sorted T cell fraction (not recorded which). These receptors were collected from a human donor who was either an allogeneic HSCT recipient or a stem cell or donor lymphocyte infusion donor (not recorded which). It is not recorded whose cells these are; they may come from a transplant donor. CDR3s include the opening cysteine and the closing phenylalanine or tryptophan.

j_call: TRBJ2-2; v_call: TRBV5-6; cdr3_aa: CASSHGGTRTGELFF
j_call: TRBJ2-7; v_call: TRBV9; cdr3_aa: CASSVGTDPYEQYF
j_call: TRBJ2-5; v_call: TRBV2; cdr3_aa: CASSMTSGRATTQYF
j_call: TRBJ1-2; v_call: TRBV9; cdr3_aa: CASSSRADGYTF
j_call: TRBJ2-3; v_call: TRBV9; cdr3_aa: CASSAGLAGTDTQYF
j_call: TRBJ2-5; v_call: TRBV3-1; cdr3_aa: CASSQARLAGEETQYF
j_call: TRBJ2-7; v_call: TRBV15; cdr3_aa: CATSRDGRGSYEQYF
j_call: TRBJ2-7; v_call: TRBV20-1; cdr3_aa: CSASWLGEQYF
j_call: TRBJ2-2; v_call: TRBV7-8; cdr3_aa: CASSPHRSNTGELFF
j_call: TRBJ1-2; v_call: TRBV4-1; cdr3_aa: CASSQETGARYGYGYTF
j_call: TRBJ2-3; v_call: TRBV9; cdr3_aa: CATFRPPLRMRSSTDTQYF
j_call: TRBJ1-6; v_call: TRBV25-1; cdr3_aa: CASSDATGPLHF
j_call: TRBJ2-2; v_call: TRBV7-6; cdr3_aa: CASMMGATGELFF
j_call: TRBJ1-2; v_call: TRBV7-2; cdr3_aa: CASSLVRRQSDGYTF
j_call: TRBJ1-1; v_call: TRBV2; cdr3_aa: CASRDRGANTEAFF
j_call: TRBJ2-1; v_call: TRBV5-1; cdr3_aa: CASTLSGGAYNEQFF
j_call: TRBJ2-7; v_call: TRBV7-8; cdr3_aa: CASSSPPQLRLYEQYF
j_call: TRBJ2-7; v_call: TRBV5-4; cdr3_aa: CASSLAGNSAYEQYF
j_call: TRBJ2-5; v_call: TRBV7-6; cdr3_aa: CASSRGLGETQYF
j_call: TRBJ2-1; v_call: TRBV5-6; cdr3_aa: CASSFSFGDEQFF
j_call: TRBJ2-2; v_call: TRBV29-1; cdr3_aa: CSAGVLANTGELFF
j_call: TRBJ2-5; v_call: TRBV5-1; cdr3_aa: CASSRGGSQYF
j_call: TRBJ1-1; v_call: TRBV20-1; cdr3_aa: CSASLQGAEAFF
j_call: TRBJ2-1; v_call: TRBV7-6; cdr3_aa: CASSLEQDNNEQFF
j_call: TRBJ2-7; v_call: TRBV5-1; cdr3_aa: CASSLGAGREQYF
j_call: TRBJ1-2; v_call: TRBV25-1; cdr3_aa: CASSEYSRRSGYTF
j_call: TRBJ1-4; v_call: TRBV20-1; cdr3_aa: CSATEPGLRNEKLFF
j_call: TRBJ2-5; v_call: TRBV20-1; cdr3_aa: CSASGEGETQYF
j_call: TRBJ2-5; v_call: TRBV24-1; cdr3_aa: CATSDPNPGEQETQYF
j_call: TRBJ2-5; v_call: TRBV14; cdr3_aa: CASSPRTRIEETQYF
j_call: TRBJ1-2; v_call: TRBV16; cdr3_aa: CASSQSYGSYGYTF
j_call: TRBJ1-1; v_call: TRBV5-1; cdr3_aa: CASSAGTGHTEAFF
j_call: TRBJ2-2; v_call: TRBV11-2; cdr3_aa: CASSLDRGSGELFF
j_call: TRBJ2-5; v_call: TRBV29-1; cdr3_aa: CSVVRAGQETQYF
j_call: TRBJ1-3; v_call: TRBV12-3/TRBV12-4; cdr3_aa: CASSSPGPWGGGNTIYF
j_call: TRBJ2-1; v_call: TRBV12-5; cdr3_aa: CASGLSSSGRDEQFF
j_call: TRBJ2-3; v_call: TRBV2; cdr3_aa: CASRRGTSANTDTQYF
j_call: TRBJ1-1; v_call: TRBV27; cdr3_aa: CASSLLGDANTEAFF
j_call: TRBJ2-7; v_call: TRBV29-1; cdr3_aa: CSVETKKGTYEQYF
j_call: TRBJ2-7; v_call: TRBV29-1; cdr3_aa: CSVLGSSYEQYF
j_call: TRBJ1-2; v_call: TRBV4-1; cdr3_aa: CASSQGKDRGQYGYTF
j_call: TRBJ1-3; v_call: TRBV18; cdr3_aa: CASSPTGGNTIYF
j_call: TRBJ2-4; v_call: TRBV20-1; cdr3_aa: CSARGQGGNIQYF
j_call: TRBJ2-7; v_call: TRBV9; cdr3_aa: CASSPEGRIYEQYF
j_call: TRBJ1-1; v_call: TRBV6-1; cdr3_aa: CASSAQIQGLAEAFF
j_call: TRBJ2-1; v_call: TRBV11-1; cdr3_aa: CASSLRPGNEQFF
j_call: TRBJ1-1; v_call: TRBV30; cdr3_aa: CAWTDYGQGEAFF
j_call: TRBJ2-5; v_call: TRBV6-1; cdr3_aa: CASSGSGETQYF
j_call: TRBJ1-3; v_call: TRBV29-1; cdr3_aa: CSVAGTATGNTIYF
j_call: TRBJ1-2; v_call: TRBV4-3; cdr3_aa: CASSQDGQGRYGYTF
j_call: TRBJ2-7; v_call: TRBV25-1; cdr3_aa: CASSEVGRSAYEQYF
j_call: TRBJ2-7; v_call: TRBV6-2/TRBV6-3; cdr3_aa: CASSYRVDSYEQYF
j_call: TRBJ2-7; v_call: TRBV5-6; cdr3_aa: CASSWDSQLIQEQYF
j_call: TRBJ1-3; v_call: TRBV5-1; cdr3_aa: CASSLVPIPGNTIYF
j_call: TRBJ2-7; v_call: TRBV12-3/TRBV12-4; cdr3_aa: CASSFTGGYEQYF
j_call: TRBJ2-3; v_call: TRBV24-1; cdr3_aa: CATSEPGSFDTQYF